The clone carrying this TCR beta chain came up once. In germline, CDR1 is SGHNT, CDR2 YYREEE (reference sequence). Trimming cost V 7 bases and J 0 bases, with 13 bases left between them. The CDR3 has 14 residues. The data originate from a study of blood T cell repertoires in COVID-19. At the level of the study: Samples came from the United States, Italy and Spain, spanning acute and convalescent COVID-19. From T cells, B-cell-depleted T cells, or PBMCs came the material, which was cDNA or gDNA.

Assay: immunoSEQ multiplex PCR; the TCRdb copy retains only in-frame clones and omits some. Of some 500,000 clones listed, around nine tenths are singletons. The sequence was obtained from a woman aged 40 to 50 who had recovered from COVID-19. The specimen was PBMCs or T cells enriched from blood (not recorded which). J is TRBJ1-2 and V is TRBV5-4; D is perhaps TRBD1 (5 bases). CDR3: CASSGPAANYGYTF. Here the CDR3 DNA reads TGTGCCAGCTCAGGGCCCGCAGCTAACTATGGCTACACCTTC.